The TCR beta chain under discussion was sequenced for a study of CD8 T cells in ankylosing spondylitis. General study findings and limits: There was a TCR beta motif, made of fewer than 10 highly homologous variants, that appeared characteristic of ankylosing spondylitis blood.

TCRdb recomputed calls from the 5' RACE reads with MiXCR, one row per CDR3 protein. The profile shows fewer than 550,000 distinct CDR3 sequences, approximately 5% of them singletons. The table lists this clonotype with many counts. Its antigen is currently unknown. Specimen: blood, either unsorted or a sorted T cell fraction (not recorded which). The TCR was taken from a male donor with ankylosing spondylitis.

CDR3 loop: CAIRTGARGTGELFF. The CDR3 DNA follows: TGTGCCATCAGGACAGGGGCACGGGGCACCGGGGAGCTGTTTTTT. The rearrangement links TRBV10-3 to TRBJ2-2; 8 nucleotides line up with TRBD1. The CDR3 has 15 residues. With 6 bases clipped from V and 4 bases from J, the junction kept 7 bases outside the gene matches. Germline V gene sequence: CDR1 ENHRY, CDR2 SYGVKD.